The present T cell receptor (beta chain) was sequenced within a study of shared clonotypes between healthy human individuals. Memory CD4+ cells were the fraction left after CD45RA+ naive selection. Germline CDR1 KGHSH, CDR2 LQKENI. The CDR3 runs to 13 residues. The V end lost 2 bases, the J end lost 4 bases, and 6 bases lay between the germline ends. Study-level findings and limits: Clonotypes shared by all four donors outscored non-shared clonotypes in generation probability. What naive subsets generally showed was a larger estimated richness than memory subsets showed.

Several immunoSEQ plates received, in even portions, the genomic DNA of each subset. This table comes from immunoSEQ multiplex PCR, and its TCRdb copy is limited to in-frame clones, with some not included. The data hold roughly 1 million clones, with 70% to 80% observed a single time. Points on this clone: Its specificity is not known.

The rearrangement links TRBV18 to TRBJ2-1, with no clear D. The source is a man aged 18 to 30 in good health. Some clones in this sample may be carry-over from other donors' samples. What was sequenced was memory CD4+ T cells from PBMCs. Indicated subset: CD45RA-negative fraction. The CDR3 sequence: CASSPEQYNEQFF. The CDR3 DNA follows: TGTGCCAGCTCACCAGAGCAGTACAATGAGCAGTTCTTC. The variable domain in full, completed from reference TRBV18 and TRBJ2-1, reads NAGVMQNPRHLVRRRGQEARLRCSPMKGHSHVYWYRQLPEEGLKFMVYLQKENIIDESGMPKERFSAEFPKEGPSILRIQQVVRGDSAAYFCASSPEQYNEQFFGPGTRLTVL.